This T cell receptor (beta chain) was captured in a study of T cells after yellow fever vaccination (dated by TCRdb to between 2018 and 2021). A note on the overall study: Libraries from fractions with low cell numbers were prepared with the SMART-Seq v4 Ultra Low Input RNA kit. Bulk TCR alpha and beta repertoires were sequenced longitudinally to track T-cell clones before and after primary and booster YFV17D yellow fever vaccination. Two healthy male donors, one aged 18 to 29 and one aged 30 to 40 years, were included in the cohort. Bulk PBMC replicates and cell subsets were isolated from blood drawn at multiple timepoints before and after both primary and secondary immunization.

This clonotype came up many times. Its binding antigen is unknown. No quality values exist for individual bases; no much larger clone is one base distant. In light of the paper, this sample's treatment or condition label describes: live attenuated yellow fever vaccine strain. A standard Ficoll-Paque protocol was used to isolate PBMCs from peripheral blood. CD4 and CD8 T-cell fractions were isolated with Dynabeads CD4 and CD8 positive selection kits. TriZol was used to extract RNA from bulk PBMCs, CD4 and CD8 fractions, and dextramer-positive and dextramer-negative fractions. What the authors observed across the whole study: A small share of clonotypes was detected in both CD4 and CD8 compartments, with the overlap likely arising from convergent recombination. The secondary T-cell response was found to be weaker but faster than the primary response, with a peak reached on day 5 rather than on day 15. After the booster, most of the clones that had expanded following primary vaccination were detected again (roughly 96% of CD4 and 88% of CD8), which suggests that memory was broadly maintained. Because the study included only a couple of donors, the extent to which the findings can be generalized is limited. Computational filtering was required because FACS-sorted repertoires could contain abundant contaminating clonotypes from the bulk population.

Looking up the germline V gene (reference sequence) yields CDR1 SEHNR and CDR2 FQNEAQ. Inclusive of the bounding cysteine and phenylalanine, the CDR3 is 13 residues long. Solely the CDR3 DNA is kept, with 39 bases framed from the first base. V sheds 0 bases and J sheds 5 bases, leaving 7 bases between their ends. Data came from an Illumina NovaSeq 6000. TCR cDNA was synthesized by 5'RACE template switching, through which a universal primer site and unique molecular identifiers were introduced. Priming for cDNA synthesis came from both the TCR alpha and TCR beta constant segments. Library amplification involved two PCR steps, and the second step added sample barcodes and sequencing adapters. Sequencing of libraries was performed on Illumina HiSeq 2500 (2x100 bp) or NovaSeq (2x150 bp). Per the authors' processing: Demultiplexing of reads and collapsing into UMI consensus sequences were performed with MIGEC, and V(D)J alignment was carried out with MiXCR. Clonotypes responding to the vaccine were identified with edgeR on replicate PBMC samples, with the criteria of FDR below 0.01 and a log2 fold change above 5 up to day 15. Each bulk clonotype was labeled CD4 or CD8 based on which sequenced repertoire, CD4 or CD8, contained the clonotype at higher abundance. TCRdb redid the processing of the public reads, applying fastp at Q25 and MiXCR, and retained in-frame beta chains. Every distinct CDR3 protein forms one entry, paired with its most common genes and DNA. The authors' filters were not applied to this entry. Counted in this sample were about 220,000 distinct CDR3 sequences; about 3% of them appeared once. The top ten constitute around 3% of the sample.

The material sequenced was CD4+ T cells sorted from PBMCs, taken 10 days after the yellow fever booster vaccination. The clonotype was recovered from a man in his late teens or twenties who received the YFV17D yellow fever vaccine. The chain links TRBV7-9 with TRBJ2-5; tentative D gene TRBD2, with 5 bases matching. The nucleotide sequence reads TGTGCCAGCAGCTTAGCGCCGGGGGAGACCCAGTACTTC. The encoded protein is CASSLAPGETQYF. The CDR3 plus the reference TRBV7-9 and TRBJ2-5 genes for the other parts give the full variable domain: DTGVSQNPRHKITKRGQNVTFRCDPISEHNRLYWYRQTLGQGPEFLTYFQNEAQLEKSRLLSDRFSAERPKGSFSTLEIQRTEQGDSAMYLCASSLAPGETQYFGPGTRLLVL.